A single T cell receptor beta chain is shown here with its context. What it binds is not known. The sample originates from a study of cytomegalovirus exposure and HLA in healthy donors. All the people who gave samples were healthy bone marrow donors. Primers for the PCR totalled 60 Vbeta and 13 Jbeta. The assay was immunoSEQ multiplex PCR, and TCRdb's table has in-frame clones only and misses some. The sample records 140,000 or so clones, around 74% being singletons. Study observations and caveats: In a later analysis, at a false discovery rate of 0.05, about 16,000 TCR beta sequences matched HLA alleles. With further analysis later on, most CMV-associated TCR beta chains appeared HLA-restricted. Reportedly, cytomegalovirus status was diagnosed with high sensitivity and specificity.

This CDR3 is built from 14 residues. V trimming: 11 bases; J trimming: 2 bases; junction bases outside the gene matches: 7. Germline CDR1 is SGHVS and CDR2 is FQNEAQ. Sequencing used PBMCs. This clonotype originated in a man younger than 35 in good health and CMV-seropositive. The chain joins TRBV7-8 to TRBJ1-1; TRBD1 matches 11 bases. The CDR3 sequence: CAGNGQGANTEAFF. For the CDR3, the DNA is TGTGCCGGCAACGGACAGGGGGCCAACACTGAAGCTTTCTTT.